Detailed here is one T cell receptor beta chain. The target antigen is unknown. The ends were cut back, 7 bases at V and 0 bases at J, with 10 bases in the middle. This CDR3 is built from 15 residues. Germline V gene data show CDR1 as MDHEN and CDR2 as SYDVKM. At the deep level, the assay was run. Several immunoSEQ plates received, in even portions, the genomic DNA of each subset. The repertoire was sequenced with immunoSEQ multiplex PCR; TCRdb's copy has only in-frame clones and lacks some. Among 100,000 to 120,000 clones listed, around 68% were seen once. This sample stems from a study of shared clonotypes between healthy human individuals. Overall study findings and caveats: Clonotype sharing among donors, it was expected, would be affected by sequencing depth. Rarefaction gave evidence that sorted-subset sequencing remained incomplete despite large depth.

This TCR derives from a woman in her twenties or thirties in good health. The V gene is TRBV28, the J gene TRBJ2-6; no clear D. The sample consisted of memory CD8+ T cells sorted from blood. Subset: CD45RO+ cells pooled with CCR7-negative TemRA cells. The DNA for the CDR3 is TGTGCCAGCACCAGGACCAACTCTGGGGCCAACGTCCTGACTTTC. Translation gives CASTRTNSGANVLTF.